This T cell receptor (beta chain) was obtained from a study of cytomegalovirus exposure and HLA in healthy donors. Amplification used 60 Vbeta primers and 13 Jbeta primers. The method was immunoSEQ multiplex PCR; TCRdb's version includes in-frame clones alone and lacks a portion of them. Counted here are under 150,000 clones, 80% to 85% occurring once; the ten biggest clones make up around 1.2%. Details on this clone: Its specificity is unknown.

General study points: Analyzed later, association rates of TCRs varied across HLA loci, with DRB1 most and HLA-C fewest. In a later analysis, the majority of CMV-associated beta chains seemingly showed HLA restriction. In a later analysis, a missense DCLRE1C variant was linked to TCR beta V- and J-gene trimming.

Sequencing was done on a sample of PBMCs. The receptor comes from a male donor in good health and CMV-seropositive.

The CDR3 region is CATSRVGTGNEAFF. In nucleotides, the CDR3 is TGTGCCACCAGCAGAGTCGGGACAGGCAATGAAGCTTTCTTT. The V gene is TRBV15, the J gene TRBJ1-1, with 8 bases that match TRBD1. Germline loops: CDR1 LNHNV, CDR2 YYDKDF (reference sequence). Trimming took 1 base from V and 7 from J; bases not matched to a gene: 5. This CDR3 spans 14 amino acids. Based on the CDR3 plus reference TRBV15 and TRBJ1-1, the full variable domain is DAMVIQNPRYQVTQFGKPVTLSCSQTLNHNVMYWYQQKSSQAPKLLFHYYDKDFNNEADTPDNFQSRRPNTSFCFLDIRSPGLGDTAMYLCATSRVGTGNEAFFGQGTRLTVV.